Each of the 15 T cell receptor beta chains below was sequenced from the same sample in a study of regulatory T cells in long-lasting Graves disease. Investigators prepared the TCR beta libraries by applying iRepertoire HTBI primers and Arm-PCR of CDR3 regions. TCRdb redid the calling of the multiplex PCR reads with MiXCR, one entry per CDR3 protein. The sample consists of around 500,000 distinct CDR3 sequences, around 12% of them appearing once. Time point indicated: newly diagnosed GD, antithyroid drugs for less than 3 months. The authors made the TCR library using RNA they extracted from PBMCs. These data were likewise used in another study, on T cells in Graves' hyperthyroidism and ophthalmopathy.

This specimen consisted of peripheral blood mononuclear cells (PBMCs), obtained at new diagnosis, from a patient treated with antithyroid drugs. All receptors derive from a young woman with Graves disease.

This clonotype showed up many times. V gene TRBV6-1 combines with J gene TRBJ1-5; 11 bases are a match to TRBD1. This CDR3 contains 19 residues. The V gene's germline CDR1 is MNHNS and CDR2 SASEGT. The J segment lost 7 bases and the V segment lost 5 bases, leaving 19 bases of the junction unmatched. CDR3 sequence: CASSPKIRLRTGGRQPQHF. The CDR3 region has the DNA TGTGCCAGCAGTCCCAAAATACGGCTTAGGACAGGGGGCCGGCAGCCCCAGCATTTT.

There are many counts of this clonotype. The genes are TRBV9 and TRBJ2-3; 7 bases are a match to TRBD2. The CDR3 is 14 amino acids. The germline gives CDR1 SGDLS, CDR2 YYNGEE. Trimming cost V 0 bases and J 11 bases; bases outside gene matches: 9. CDR3 sequence (DNA): TGTGCCAGCAGCGTAGCGGGGCGGGAGTATAGGCAGTATTTT. Translated: CASSVAGREYRQYF.

This clonotype was seen repeatedly, ten times or more. This chain links TRBV10-3 with TRBJ1-1, with D possibly being TRBD1 (6 bases). This CDR3 spans 15 amino acids. V lost 1 base and J lost 1, with 10 bases in between. The germline V gene encodes CDR1 ENHRY and CDR2 SYGVKD. The CDR3 sequence is CAISEWGAGNTEAFF. The CDR3 nucleotides read TGTGCCATCAGTGAGTGGGGGGCGGGGAACACTGAAGCTTTCTTT.

In this sample, this clonotype turned up many times. The V and J genes are TRBV11-2 and TRBJ1-2; 10 bases line up with TRBD1. Trimming cost V 1 base and J 8 bases; bases outside gene matches: 4. The germline V gene has CDR1 SGHAT and CDR2 FQNNGV. This CDR3 spans 14 amino acids. This CDR3 reads CASSLATGGGGYTF. CDR3 coding DNA: TGTGCCAGCAGCTTAGCGACAGGGGGCGGGGGCTACACCTTC.

Note on this clonotype: Just one base apart from a much larger clone, this may be a read error. The J gene is TRBJ2-3, the V gene TRBV27; D unclear. Trimming removed 5 bases from V and 6 bases from J, with 9 bases in between. Germline values: CDR1 MNHEY, CDR2 SMNVEV (reference sequence). This CDR3 is 12 amino acids long. The CDR3 DNA is TGTGCCAGCAGTCACGCACAGGATACGCAGTATTTT. Translating gives CASSHAQDTQYF.

This clonotype was counted ten times or more. J is TRBJ1-1 and V is TRBV29-1, with a weak D call TRBD1 (5 bases). CDR1 SQVTM and CDR2 ANQGSEA come from the germline V gene. Trimming cost V 7 bases and J 5 bases, with 17 bases left between them. The CDR3 spans 13 residues. CDR3 sequence reads: CSAEKGPGTEAFF. The CDR3, as DNA: TGCAGCGCCGAAAAGGGGCCGGGTACTGAAGCTTTCTTT. Full variable domain (missing parts from reference TRBV29-1 and TRBJ1-1): SAVISQKPSRDICQRGTSLTIQCQVDSQVTMMFWYRQQPGQSLTLIATANQGSEATYESGFVIDKFPISRPNLTFSTLTVSNMSPEDSSIYLCSAEKGPGTEAFFGQGTRLTVV.

This clonotype occurred a few times. The rearrangement uses TRBV6-2 or TRBV6-3 and TRBJ2-1; the D is unclear. CDR3 size: 14 residues. V shed 0 bases and J shed 8 bases, with 11 bases lying between them. Per germline, CDR1 MNHEY and CDR2 SVGEGT. The CDR3 region is CASSYSLNVDEQFF. As DNA, the CDR3 is TGTGCCAGCAGTTACTCGCTAAACGTAGATGAGCAGTTCTTC.

This clonotype was recorded many times. The rearrangement links TRBV5-1 to TRBJ2-7, with 10 bases that match TRBD1. There are 16 residues in the CDR3. Unmatched junction bases numbered 7, after V lost 0 bases and J lost 4 bases. CDR1 SGHRS and CDR2 YFSETQ come from the germline V gene. Written as DNA, the CDR3 is TGCGCCAGCAGCTTGGCCGGACGGACAGGGGGATACGAGCAGTACTTC. Translating gives CASSLAGRTGGYEQYF. Supplemented by reference TRBV5-1 and TRBJ2-7, the full variable domain reads KAGVTQTPRYLIKTRGQQVTLSCSPISGHRSVSWYQQTPGQGLQFLFEYFSETQRNKGNFPGRFSGRQFSNSRSEMNVSTLELGDSALYLCASSLAGRTGGYEQYFGPGTRLTVT.

In its sample, this clonotype was seen a few times. The chain employs TRBV5-1 and TRBJ2-2, with 10 bases lining up with TRBD2. Germline-derived CDR1 and CDR2 are SGHRS and YFSETQ. The CDR3 is 18 residues long. Trimming removed 4 bases from V and 3 bases from J; junction bases left unmatched: 12. The CDR3 loop reads CASSPPGLAGADTGELFF. CDR3 in DNA: TGCGCCAGCAGCCCCCCGGGGCTAGCGGGAGCCGACACCGGGGAGCTGTTTTTT. Using reference TRBV5-1 and TRBJ2-2 for the parts outside the CDR3, the full variable domain is KAGVTQTPRYLIKTRGQQVTLSCSPISGHRSVSWYQQTPGQGLQFLFEYFSETQRNKGNFPGRFSGRQFSNSRSEMNVSTLELGDSALYLCASSPPGLAGADTGELFFGEGSRLTVL.

There are many counts of this clonotype. The V call is TRBV20-1, the J call TRBJ1-5; D might be TRBD1 (6 bases). Per germline, CDR1 DFQATT and CDR2 SNEGSKA (reference sequence). This CDR3 is built from 12 residues. With 4 bases removed from V and 8 bases from J, the gap between germline ends came to 12 bases. CDR3 in DNA: TGCAGTGCTACCAGGGGTAATAAGCCCCAGCATTTT. As protein: CSATRGNKPQHF.

This clonotype appeared many times. The chain has TRBV5-1 and TRBJ2-1, with no clear D. The CDR3 is 14 residues long. CDR1 and CDR2 (germline): SGHRS, YFSETQ. V gave up 4 bases and J gave up 4 bases, with 12 bases separating them. CDR3 residues: CASSTQGLYNEQFF. The CDR3 DNA reads TGCGCCAGCAGCACCCAAGGATTGTACAATGAGCAGTTCTTC.

This clonotype was counted many times. The chain is built from TRBV27 and TRBJ2-3; TRBD2 agrees at 10 bases. Germline V gives CDR1 MNHEY, CDR2 SMNVEV (reference sequence). Trimming cost V 6 bases and J 3 bases; bases outside gene matches: 3. The CDR3 loop spans 14 amino acids. The CDR3 nucleotides read TGTGCCAGCAGGGCTAGCGGGAGAACAGATACGCAGTATTTT. This translates into CASRASGRTDTQYF.

This clonotype was found a few times. The V and J genes are TRBV19 and TRBJ1-5; D call uncertain. Trimming shortened V by 2 bases and J by 0 bases, and 8 bases separated the two germline ends. CDR3 length: 15 amino acids. Germline-derived CDR1 and CDR2 are LNHDA and SQIVND (reference sequence). The CDR3, as DNA: TGTGCCAGTAGTATACTCCCATATAGCAATCAGCCCCAGCATTTT. Its protein is CASSILPYSNQPQHF.

In its sample, this clonotype was seen many times. The chain employs TRBV12-3 or TRBV12-4 and TRBJ2-5; D uncertain. V dropped 4 bases and J dropped 0 bases, with 6 bases sitting between them. CDR3 length: 13 amino acids. In nucleotides, the CDR3 is TGTGCCAGCAGTTCAGCGTACCAAGAGACCCAGTACTTC. Translation: CASSSAYQETQYF.

At least ten counts were recorded for this clonotype. The chain recombines TRBV20-1 with TRBJ1-1; D remains ambiguous. The CDR3 is made up of 12 amino acids. The germline CDR1 and CDR2 sequences are DFQATT and SNEGSKA (reference sequence). Trimming pared 0 bases from V and 0 bases from J, leaving 2 bases between. The CDR3 DNA sequence: TGCAGTGCTAGAGACCTGAACACTGAAGCTTTCTTT. Protein sequence: CSARDLNTEAFF.